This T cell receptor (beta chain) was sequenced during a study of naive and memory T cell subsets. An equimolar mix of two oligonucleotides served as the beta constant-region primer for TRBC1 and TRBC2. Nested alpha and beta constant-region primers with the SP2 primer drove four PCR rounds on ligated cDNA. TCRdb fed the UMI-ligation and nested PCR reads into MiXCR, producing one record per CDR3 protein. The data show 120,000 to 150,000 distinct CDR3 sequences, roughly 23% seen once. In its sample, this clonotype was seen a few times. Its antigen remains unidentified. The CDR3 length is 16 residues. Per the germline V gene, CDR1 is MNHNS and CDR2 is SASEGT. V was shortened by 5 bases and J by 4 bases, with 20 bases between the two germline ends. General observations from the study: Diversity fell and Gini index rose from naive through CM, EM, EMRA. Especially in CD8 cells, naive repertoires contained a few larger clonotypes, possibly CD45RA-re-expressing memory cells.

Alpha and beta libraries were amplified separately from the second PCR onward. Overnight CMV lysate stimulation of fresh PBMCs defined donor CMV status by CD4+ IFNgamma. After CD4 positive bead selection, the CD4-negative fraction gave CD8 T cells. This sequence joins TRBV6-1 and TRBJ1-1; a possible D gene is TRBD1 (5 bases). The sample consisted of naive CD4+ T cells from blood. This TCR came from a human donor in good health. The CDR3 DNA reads TGTGCCAGCAGTTCTTTAGGCTGGGGGAAGGGCACTGAAGCTTTCTTT. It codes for CASSSLGWGKGTEAFF.